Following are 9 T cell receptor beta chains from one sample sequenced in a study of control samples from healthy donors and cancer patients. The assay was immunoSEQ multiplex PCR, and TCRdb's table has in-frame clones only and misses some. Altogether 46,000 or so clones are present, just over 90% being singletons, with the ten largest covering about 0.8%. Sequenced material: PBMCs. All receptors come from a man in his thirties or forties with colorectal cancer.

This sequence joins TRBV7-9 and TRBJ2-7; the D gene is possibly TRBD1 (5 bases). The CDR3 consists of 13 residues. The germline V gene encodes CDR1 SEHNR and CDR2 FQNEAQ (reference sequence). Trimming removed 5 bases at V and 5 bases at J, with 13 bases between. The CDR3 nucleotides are TGTGCCAGCAGCCCTCCAGGGTCCCACGAGCAGTACGTC. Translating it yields CASSPPGSHEQYV.

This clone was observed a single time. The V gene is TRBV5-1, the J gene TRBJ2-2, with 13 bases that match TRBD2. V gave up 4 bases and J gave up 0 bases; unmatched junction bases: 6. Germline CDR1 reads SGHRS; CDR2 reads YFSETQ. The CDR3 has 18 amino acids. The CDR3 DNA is TGCGCCAGCAGCAAGGGACTAGCGGGGACATCGAACACCGGGGAGCTGTTTTTT. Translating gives CASSKGLAGTSNTGELFF.

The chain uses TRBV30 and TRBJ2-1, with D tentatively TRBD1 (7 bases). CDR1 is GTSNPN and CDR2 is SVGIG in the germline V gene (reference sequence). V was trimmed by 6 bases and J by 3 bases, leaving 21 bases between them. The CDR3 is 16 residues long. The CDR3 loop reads CACGGTVTELYNEQFF. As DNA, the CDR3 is TGTGCCTGTGGGGGGACAGTTACGGAGCTCTACAATGAGCAGTTCTTC.

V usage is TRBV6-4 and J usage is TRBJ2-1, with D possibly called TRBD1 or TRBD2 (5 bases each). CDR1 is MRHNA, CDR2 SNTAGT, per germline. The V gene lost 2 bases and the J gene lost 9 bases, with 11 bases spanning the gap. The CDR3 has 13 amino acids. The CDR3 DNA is TGTGCCAGCAGTGACGGGGGTAACACTGAGCAGTTCTTC. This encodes CASSDGGNTEQFF.

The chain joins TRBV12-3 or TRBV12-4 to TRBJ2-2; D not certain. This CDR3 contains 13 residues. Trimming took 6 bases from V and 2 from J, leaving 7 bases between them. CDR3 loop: CASSHTNTGELFF. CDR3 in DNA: TGTGCCAGCAGCCATACTAACACCGGGGAGCTGTTTTTT.

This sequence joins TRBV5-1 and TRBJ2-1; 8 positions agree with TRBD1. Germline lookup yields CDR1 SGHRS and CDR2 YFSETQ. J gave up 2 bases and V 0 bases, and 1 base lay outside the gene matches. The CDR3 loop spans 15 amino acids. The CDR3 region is CASSLGTGPYNEQFF. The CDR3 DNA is TGCGCCAGCAGCTTGGGGACAGGGCCCTACAATGAGCAGTTCTTC.

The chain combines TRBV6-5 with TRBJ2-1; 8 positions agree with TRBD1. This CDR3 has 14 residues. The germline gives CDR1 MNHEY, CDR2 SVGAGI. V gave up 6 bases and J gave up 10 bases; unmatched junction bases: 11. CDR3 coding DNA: TGTGCCAGCAGGGGACAGGCCCCGACCGTCGAGCAGTTCTTC. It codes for CASRGQAPTVEQFF.

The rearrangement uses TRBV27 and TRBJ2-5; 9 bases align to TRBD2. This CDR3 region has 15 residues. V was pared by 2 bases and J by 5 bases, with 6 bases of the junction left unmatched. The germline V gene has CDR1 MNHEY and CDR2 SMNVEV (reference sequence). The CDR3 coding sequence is TGTGCCAGCAGTTTAGTAGGGCTAGCGGGGGAGACCCAGTACTTC. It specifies CASSLVGLAGETQYF.

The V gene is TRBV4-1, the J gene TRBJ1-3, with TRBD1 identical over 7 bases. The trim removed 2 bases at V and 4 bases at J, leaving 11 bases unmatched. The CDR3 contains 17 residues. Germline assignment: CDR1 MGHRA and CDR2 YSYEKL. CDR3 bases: TGCGCCAGCAGCCAAAGGTCCCCGAGACAGGGAGGAAACACCATATATTTT. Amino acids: CASSQRSPRQGGNTIYF.